The 27 T cell receptor beta chains below all came from one sample that was sequenced in a study of blood T cells in healthy people across ages. A second 7 to 11 cycle PCR used barcoded and J-beta primers. TCRdb fed the 5' RACE reads into MiXCR, producing one record per CDR3 protein. This sample carries over 1,300,000 distinct CDR3 sequences, almost 60% of them seen once, and the ten largest clones take 6.5% to 8%. Sequencing was carried out using blood. The source of these receptors is a man aged 18-30 years in good health.

The V and J genes are TRBV6-5 and TRBJ2-7; no definite D call. Germline V gives CDR1 MNHEY, CDR2 SVGAGI. The CDR3 sequence is 14 residues long. V lost 2 bases to trimming and J lost 2 bases, with 10 bases between them. The CDR3 sequence is CASSYDMTTYEQYF. The CDR3 region has the DNA TGTGCCAGCAGTTACGACATGACGACCTACGAGCAGTACTTC.

This chain uses TRBV21-1 with TRBJ1-2; no check of the table's D call, TRBD1, against the DNA was made. TRBV21-1 has pseudogene status. This CDR3 has 14 residues. CDR3 sequence (DNA): TGTGCCAGCAGCAAAGAGAACAGGGTGAGCGGCTACACCTTC. Protein: CASSKENRVSGYTF.

V gene TRBV28 combines with J gene TRBJ2-5, with a weak D call TRBD2 (6 bases). The length of the CDR3 is 13 residues. Germline V CDR1 and CDR2: MDHEN, SYDVKM. V gave up 6 bases and J gave up 5 bases, with 13 bases separating them. CDR3 coding DNA: TGTGCCAGCAGCCCCGGGAGACGGGAGACCCAGTACTTC. Translated, it gives CASSPGRRETQYF. Complete variable domain (other parts from reference TRBV28 and TRBJ2-5): DVKVTQSSRYLVKRTGEKVFLECVQDMDHENMFWYRQDPGLGLRLIYFSYDVKMKEKGDIPEGYSVSREKKERFSLILESASTNQTSMYLCASSPGRRETQYFGPGTRLLVL.

There are a few counts of this clonotype. This chain uses TRBV29-1 with TRBJ2-7; D is possibly TRBD2 (5 bases). This CDR3 has 14 amino acids. V shed 6 bases and J shed 2 bases, with 17 bases lying between them. Germline loops: CDR1 SQVTM, CDR2 ANQGSEA. CDR3 amino acids: CSVVNPGETYEQYF. The CDR3 region has the DNA TGCAGCGTCGTCAATCCCGGGGAGACCTACGAGCAGTACTTC.

The chain links TRBV7-9 to TRBJ2-3; possible D gene TRBD2, 5 bases. CDR1 is SEHNR, CDR2 FQNEAQ, per germline (reference sequence). The CDR3 loop spans 13 amino acids. V was cut by 10 bases and J by 3 bases, with 14 bases left in between. This CDR3 is CAILPSLTDTQYF. The CDR3 bases are TGTGCCATCCTCCCTAGCTTAACAGATACGCAGTATTTT.

The chain uses TRBV20-1 and TRBJ2-3; no clear D gene. Per the germline V gene, CDR1 is DFQATT and CDR2 is SNEGSKA (reference sequence). V lost 5 bases and J lost 5, with 8 bases in between. This CDR3 comprises 11 residues. DNA for the CDR3: TGCAGTGCTCCTCCAGTAGATACGCAGTATTTT. Encoded protein: CSAPPVDTQYF.

This clonotype was picked up a small number of times. The chain has TRBV6-5 and TRBJ2-3, with TRBD1 matching 7 bases. Trimming cost V 6 bases and J 3 bases; bases outside gene matches: 9. The CDR3 has 15 amino acids. Germline V lookup: CDR1 MNHEY, CDR2 SVGAGI. In DNA form, the CDR3 reads TGTGCCAGCAGGCGACAGGGTATCGATACAGATACGCAGTATTTT. Protein product: CASRRQGIDTDTQYF.

The sample holds a few counts of this clonotype. The chain employs TRBV29-1 and TRBJ2-7; 7 bases are a match to TRBD1. Germline CDR1 and CDR2: SQVTM and ANQGSEA. V lost 4 bases, J lost 5 bases, and 8 bases stayed unmatched. The CDR3 has 13 residues. The CDR3 bases are TGCAGCGTTGCGACAGGGAATGTGGACGAGCAGTACTTC. Translation gives CSVATGNVDEQYF.

This clonotype was counted between two and nine times. The V call is TRBV4-3, the J call TRBJ2-5; 7 bases fit TRBD1. The CDR3 sequence is 17 residues long. Germline CDR1 LGHNA, CDR2 YSLEER. With 2 bases clipped from V and 4 bases from J, the junction kept 13 bases outside the gene matches. CDR3 loop: CASSQRGRGLRVETQYF. DNA of the CDR3: TGCGCCAGCAGCCAACGGGGTAGGGGGCTGCGCGTAGAGACCCAGTACTTC.

The chain recombines TRBV28 with TRBJ2-7, with D possibly TRBD1 on 5 matching bases. The germline CDR1 and CDR2 sequences are MDHEN and SYDVKM. The germline V and J ends were trimmed by 7 bases and 0 bases, with 16 bases remaining between them. This CDR3 region has 15 residues. Written as DNA, the CDR3 is TGTGCCAGCACCACTGGGGCTTTGAGCTCCTACGAGCAGTACTTC. Encoded protein: CASTTGALSSYEQYF.

The chain recombines TRBV11-2 with TRBJ2-5; the D is unclear. V was shortened by 4 bases and J by 6 bases, with 24 bases between the two germline ends. The germline V gene encodes CDR1 SGHAT and CDR2 FQNNGV. The CDR3 contains 17 residues. The CDR3 nucleotides are TGTGCCAGCAGCTACATTAGTCGGCACGCAGGACGTAAGACCCAGTACTTC. This sequence encodes CASSYISRHAGRKTQYF.

This chain joins TRBV9 and TRBJ2-3; D is uncertain. Germline V gives CDR1 SGDLS, CDR2 YYNGEE. CDR3 length: 14 residues. The germline V and J ends were trimmed by 0 bases and 7 bases, with 12 bases remaining between them. In nucleotides, the CDR3 is TGTGCCAGCAGCGTAGGCCCCTCGTTCTATACGCAGTATTTT. Protein: CASSVGPSFYTQYF.

CDR3 bases: TGTGCCAGCAGTTACACCAAACAGAGATTCTCCTATGGCTACACCTTC. This gives the protein CASSYTKQRFSYGYTF. The V call is TRBV6-6, the J call TRBJ1-2; D not certain. Germline lookup yields CDR1 MNHNY and CDR2 SVGAGI (reference sequence). CDR3 size: 16 residues. Trimming removed 2 bases at V and 4 bases at J, with 17 bases between.

The chain joins TRBV6-6 to TRBJ2-7, with D hard to call. Deletions cut 6 bases from V and 7 bases from J, with 13 bases between. The CDR3 has 12 amino acids. Germline CDR1 reads MNHNY; CDR2 reads SVGAGI (reference sequence). The CDR3 nucleotides read TGTGCCAGCAGAGGACCGGGTCTGGAGCAGTACTTC. This gives the protein CASRGPGLEQYF.

In this sample, this clonotype turned up once. The chain joins TRBV5-1 to TRBJ1-1; D remains ambiguous. V was clipped by 5 bases and J by 1 base, with 15 bases between them. This CDR3 has 15 amino acids. CDR1 is SGHRS, CDR2 YFSETQ, per germline. The CDR3 here is CASRHSEHSNTEAFF. Here the CDR3 DNA reads TGCGCCAGCAGACACTCGGAACATTCGAACACTGAAGCTTTCTTT. Full variable domain (remainder filled in from reference TRBV5-1 and TRBJ1-1): KAGVTQTPRYLIKTRGQQVTLSCSPISGHRSVSWYQQTPGQGLQFLFEYFSETQRNKGNFPGRFSGRQFSNSRSEMNVSTLELGDSALYLCASRHSEHSNTEAFFGQGTRLTVV.

This clonotype turned up a few times. The J gene is TRBJ2-5, the V gene TRBV7-9; D ambiguous. Looked up from germline, CDR1 is SEHNR and CDR2 is FQNEAQ (reference sequence). The CDR3 contains 13 residues. The V and J ends lost 5 bases and 3 bases respectively, with 10 bases between them. CDR3: CASSQDAEETQYF. For the CDR3, the DNA is TGTGCCAGCAGCCAGGACGCCGAAGAGACCCAGTACTTC.

This clonotype turned up a few times. This chain connects TRBV6-2 or TRBV6-3 to TRBJ2-2; no firm D call. The CDR3 loop spans 15 amino acids. Between the trimmed V and J ends, which lost 0 bases and 3 bases, there was a span of 8 bases. Germline V gene lookup returns CDR1 MNHEY and CDR2 SVGEGT. CDR3 sequence (DNA): TGTGCCAGCAGTTACTCGCTTGGGGACACCGGGGAGCTGTTTTTT. It translates to CASSYSLGDTGELFF.

The chain employs TRBV20-1 and TRBJ2-5; the D is unclear. Trimming took 3 bases from V and 5 from J, leaving 7 bases between them. Germline CDR1 and CDR2: DFQATT and SNEGSKA (reference sequence). This CDR3 has 11 residues. This chain's CDR3 is CSARNIETQYF. CDR3 coding DNA: TGCAGTGCTAGGAATATTGAGACCCAGTACTTC.

The chain employs TRBV30 and TRBJ2-7, with D unresolved. This CDR3 is 14 amino acids long. Trimming stripped 6 bases from V and 0 bases from J, with 15 bases between. Per the germline V gene, CDR1 is GTSNPN and CDR2 is SVGIG (reference sequence). DNA for the CDR3: TGTGCCTGTACGCAAATTACAAGCTCCTACGAGCAGTACTTC. Its protein product is CACTQITSSYEQYF.

The chain has TRBV5-1 and TRBJ1-4, with D hard to call. The CDR3 spans 14 residues. V was pared by 2 bases and J by 0 bases, with 5 bases between. Germline V gene data show CDR1 as SGHRS and CDR2 as YFSETQ. The CDR3 sequence is CASSFSSTNEKLFF. DNA of the CDR3: TGCGCCAGCAGCTTTTCTTCAACTAATGAAAAACTGTTTTTT.

The rearrangement uses TRBV12-3 or TRBV12-4 and TRBJ2-4, with 8 bases aligning to TRBD1. With the DNA end fitting TRBJ2-7 better, the J assignment may be wrong. This CDR3 is 19 amino acids long. In DNA, the CDR3 is TGTGCCAGCAGCCCCCGGGTACCGAACGTGAGACAGGGGTCCTACGAGCAGTACTTC. It codes for CASSPRVPNVRQGSYEQYF.

The chain combines TRBV6-1 with TRBJ2-7; 14 bases match TRBD2. This CDR3 has 17 amino acids. The V segment lost 9 bases and the J segment 5 bases; nucleotides outside the gene matches: 15. Germline-derived CDR1 and CDR2 are MNHNS and SASEGT. Here the CDR3 reads CARPGLAGVLLVNEQYF. CDR3 nucleotides: TGTGCCAGGCCGGGACTAGCGGGAGTTCTGCTCGTGAACGAGCAGTACTTC.

The CDR3 DNA reads as TGTGCCAGCAGTGAAGCGGAGGGGGTGGGGGACTCCTATAATTCACCCCTCCACTTT. Translating gives CASSEAEGVGDSYNSPLHF. This sequence joins TRBV2 and TRBJ1-6; a weak D match, TRBD1 (6 bases). Trimming took off 0 bases at V and 0 bases at J, with 15 bases between the two ends. This CDR3 is 19 amino acids long. Germline CDR1 reads SNHLY; CDR2 reads FYNNEI.

The rearrangement links TRBV20-1 to TRBJ2-2; TRBD1 matches at 9 bases. The CDR3 extends over 14 amino acids. Germline CDR1 and CDR2: DFQATT and SNEGSKA (reference sequence). V was clipped by 1 base and J by 10 bases; unmatched bases: 7. The CDR3 coding sequence is TGCAGTGCTAGAGTGGGACAGGGACGACCGGAGCTGTTTTTT. It yields the protein CSARVGQGRPELFF.

CDR3 residues: CASSQDLYENTEAFF. In DNA, the CDR3 is TGCGCCAGCAGCCAAGATCTTTACGAAAACACTGAAGCTTTCTTT. The gene calls are TRBV4-3 and TRBJ1-1, with unresolved D. V was pared by 0 bases and J by 2 bases, with 10 bases between. CDR3 length: 15 residues. Germline CDR1 and CDR2: LGHNA and YSLEER.

This clonotype has at least ten counts. The chain employs TRBV5-1 and TRBJ2-5, with D possibly being TRBD2 (5 bases). This CDR3 comprises 13 residues. V lost 4 bases, J lost 5 bases, and 12 bases lay in between. Germline lookup yields CDR1 SGHRS and CDR2 YFSETQ. This CDR3 is CASSRPLGETQYF. CDR3 in DNA: TGCGCCAGCAGCAGGCCACTAGGGGAGACCCAGTACTTC.

The chain carries TRBV5-1 and TRBJ2-4, with 9 bases identical to TRBD2. V lost 0 bases and J lost 3; bases outside the gene matches: 1. This CDR3 is 15 amino acids long. Germline lookup yields CDR1 SGHRS and CDR2 YFSETQ. CDR3 DNA: TGCGCCAGCAGCTTGGGACTAGCGGACAAAAACATTCAGTACTTC. Translated, it gives CASSLGLADKNIQYF.